This T cell receptor beta chain appears in the sequencing data of a study of response to subunit inactivated influenza vaccine. Overall study findings and caveats: A suggestion made by the authors is that each seasonal influenza vaccination recruits few new T cells.

Trimming at V came to 6 bases and at J to 4 bases, leaving 7 bases not matched to a gene. The CDR3 contains 14 residues. The V gene's germline CDR1 is DFQATT and CDR2 SNEGSKA (reference sequence). TCRdb re-analysed the RT-PCR reads in MiXCR, keeping a single row per CDR3 protein. The sample carries about 800,000 distinct CDR3 sequences, around 21% recorded once. As regards this clonotype: What it recognizes is unknown.

The chain has TRBV20-1 and TRBJ1-5, with 9 bases fitting TRBD1. This material consisted of PBMCs from blood, taken less than 6 days after vaccination. The TCR originated in a man aged 50-60 years who received an inactivated influenza vaccine. The CDR3 sequence is CSAYRGTGNQPQHF. Written as DNA, the CDR3 is TGCAGTGCGTATCGAGGGACAGGGAATCAGCCCCAGCATTTT.